This paragraph reports one T cell receptor (beta chain). There are 14 residues in the CDR3. Per the germline V gene, CDR1 is LGHDT and CDR2 is YNNKEL (reference sequence). 5'RACE template switching with UMIs produced the TCR beta cDNA. TCRdb re-called the 5' RACE reads; every CDR3 protein appears as one record, without DNA. Its table records roughly 3,400 distinct CDR3 sequences. This sample is drawn from a study of T cells expressing NK-cell markers. Across the study: Seven sequenced donors out of eight were HCMV-seropositive, one seronegative.

The chain couples TRBV3-1 to TRBJ1-3. The receptor comes from a woman under 30 in good health. Sequenced sample: blood T cells: a sorted CD56 or NKG2C T cell subset, CD4+ or CD8+ T cells, or bulk PBMC T cells (not recorded which). This CDR3 is CASSQQGSGNTIYF.